This entry lists 29 T cell receptor beta chains sequenced from one sample in a study of control samples from healthy donors and cancer patients (TCRdb year 2020). Library construction relied on the immunoSEQ multiplex PCR assay. TCRdb mirrors the immuneACCESS table, restricted to in-frame sequences. Some clones are absent from its copies; in checked studies, under half trace to an unresolved V gene, and the reason for the others is unknown. This sample lists nearly 55,000 clones; around 96% were detected once. Together, the top ten hold under 2% of the sample. The sequenced material came from blood. The source is a woman in her twenties or thirties in good health.

The genes are TRBV19 and TRBJ2-1; 8 bases line up with TRBD1. CDR1 LNHDA and CDR2 SQIVND come from the germline V gene (reference sequence). This CDR3 comprises 16 residues. V was pared by 0 bases and J by 5 bases, with 6 bases of the junction left unmatched. CDR3 nucleotides: TGTGCCAGTAGTATAGACCCGGACAGGGAGAACAATGAGCAGTTCTTC. Translation gives CASSIDPDRENNEQFF.

This chain connects TRBV6-5 to TRBJ2-7, with D uncertain. Trimming took 0 bases from V and 3 from J, leaving 9 bases between them. This CDR3 region has 14 residues. Germline V gene sequence: CDR1 MNHEY, CDR2 SVGAGI. The CDR3 bases are TGTGCCAGCAGTTACTCGGCTCGATTCTACGAGCAGTACTTC. Its protein product is CASSYSARFYEQYF.

The V gene is TRBV20-1, the J gene TRBJ1-1, with a tentative D call TRBD1 (5 bases). The CDR3 contains 11 residues. Germline V gives CDR1 DFQATT, CDR2 SNEGSKA (reference sequence). The germline V and J ends were trimmed by 4 bases and 11 bases, with 14 bases remaining between them. This chain's CDR3 is CSAKERGLAFF. In DNA, the CDR3 is TGCAGTGCTAAAGAGAGGGGATTGGCTTTCTTT.

The chain combines TRBV6-5 with TRBJ1-1, with TRBD1 identical over 7 bases. The J segment lost 7 bases and the V segment lost 6 bases, leaving 8 bases of the junction unmatched. Germline V gene sequence: CDR1 MNHEY, CDR2 SVGAGI. CDR3 length: 13 residues. The CDR3 bases are TGTGCCAGCAGACGACAGGGAGGGGTTGAAGCTTTCTTT. It specifies CASRRQGGVEAFF.

J is TRBJ2-7 and V is TRBV2, with TRBD2 identical over 9 bases. This CDR3 region has 15 residues. Germline CDR1 and CDR2: SNHLY and FYNNEI. Losses at the gene ends were 4 bases for V and 0 bases for J; bases not matched to a gene: 4. The CDR3 protein is CASSGGTSRSYEQYF. In DNA, the CDR3 is TGTGCCAGCAGTGGGGGGACTAGCCGCTCCTACGAGCAGTACTTC.

This chain links TRBV6-6 with TRBJ2-1; 9 bases line up with TRBD1. This CDR3 is built from 15 residues. Unmatched junction bases numbered 0, after V lost 0 bases and J lost 3 bases. The germline V gene encodes CDR1 MNHNY and CDR2 SVGAGI (reference sequence). CDR3 sequence reads: CASSYSGQGYNEQFF. In nucleotides, the CDR3 is TGTGCCAGCAGTTACTCGGGACAGGGCTACAATGAGCAGTTCTTC.

The chain employs TRBV6-5 and TRBJ1-4, with 7 bases lining up with TRBD1. V gave up 5 bases and J gave up 8 bases; unmatched junction bases: 8. In germline, CDR1 is MNHEY, CDR2 SVGAGI. CDR3 length: 14 residues. In DNA form, the CDR3 reads TGTGCCAGCAGTCCAACAGGGGTAAACGAAAAACTGTTTTTT. As protein: CASSPTGVNEKLFF.

The V call is TRBV5-5, the J call TRBJ2-6; no clear D gene. This CDR3 is 15 amino acids long. The V end lost 4 bases, the J end lost 0 bases, and 8 bases lay between the germline ends. Germline-derived CDR1 and CDR2 are SGHKS and YYEKEE (reference sequence). CDR3 amino acids: CASSQGRSGANVLTF. CDR3 nucleotides: TGTGCCAGCAGCCAAGGACGCTCTGGGGCCAACGTCCTGACTTTC.

This chain links TRBV14 with TRBJ1-4; unclear D gene. The CDR3 consists of 17 residues. The V gene's germline CDR1 is SGHDN and CDR2 FVKESK. Between the trimmed V and J ends, which lost 4 bases and 3 bases, there was a span of 18 bases. The CDR3 loop reads CASSRGAFSYPNEKLFF. The CDR3 DNA follows: TGTGCCAGCAGCCGAGGAGCCTTTTCCTACCCTAATGAAAAACTGTTTTTT.

The chain uses TRBV4-1 and TRBJ1-5, with D unclear. The CDR3 consists of 14 residues. V was trimmed by 1 base and J by 2 bases, leaving 6 bases between them. Germline V CDR1 and CDR2: MGHRA, YSYEKL. CDR3 amino acids: CASSQVGGNQPQHF. Here the CDR3 DNA reads TGCGCCAGCAGCCAAGTTGGCGGCAATCAGCCCCAGCATTTT.

The rearrangement uses TRBV2 and TRBJ1-4, with TRBD1 as a possible D gene (5 bases). The CDR3 runs 14 residues. CDR1 is SNHLY and CDR2 is FYNNEI in the germline V gene. Trimming took off 3 bases at V and 4 bases at J, with 9 bases between the two ends. The CDR3 spells CASSEGGSNEKLFF. Here the CDR3 DNA reads TGTGCCAGCAGTGAGGGGGGGAGTAATGAAAAACTGTTTTTT.

The chain's CDR3 is CASSARDSPYEQYF. As DNA, the CDR3 is TGTGCCAGCAGTGCCAGGGACTCGCCCTACGAGCAGTACTTC. The chain recombines TRBV2 with TRBJ2-7; possibly TRBD2 for D (6 bases). Per the germline V gene, CDR1 is SNHLY and CDR2 is FYNNEI. The length of the CDR3 is 14 residues. V was cut by 4 bases and J by 2 bases, with 12 bases left in between.

The chain links TRBV5-1 to TRBJ2-7, with 9 nucleotides matching TRBD1. Germline values: CDR1 SGHRS, CDR2 YFSETQ. CDR3 size: 14 residues. J lost 4 bases, V lost 2 bases, and 4 bases had no gene match. CDR3 nucleotide sequence: TGCGCCAGCAGCTTACAGGGGGCGGGGTACGAGCAGTACTTC. The encoded protein is CASSLQGAGYEQYF.

This chain connects TRBV30 to TRBJ1-2; D is ambiguous. CDR3 size: 14 residues. Per germline, CDR1 GTSNPN and CDR2 SVGIG (reference sequence). Trimming shortened V by 3 bases and J by 8 bases, and 19 bases separated the two germline ends. CDR3 sequence reads: CAWSPGRPASGYTF. CDR3 bases: TGTGCCTGGAGCCCCGGGCGCCCGGCGAGCGGCTACACCTTC. Full variable domain (outside the CDR3, taken from reference TRBV30 and TRBJ1-2): SQTIHQWPATLVQPVGSPLSLECTVEGTSNPNLYWYRQAAGRGLQLLFYSVGIGQISSEVPQNLSASRPQDRQFILSSKKLLLSDSGFYLCAWSPGRPASGYTFGSGTRLTVV.

The gene calls are TRBV18 and TRBJ1-5; D not resolved. V was clipped by 6 bases and J by 3 bases, with 6 bases between them. CDR3 length equals 12 residues. Germline CDR1 reads KGHSH; CDR2 reads LQKENI. The CDR3 reads CASSGLNQPQHF. CDR3 nucleotides: TGTGCCAGCTCCGGCCTCAATCAGCCCCAGCATTTT.

This clone appeared once. The rearrangement links TRBV27 to TRBJ2-7; TRBD2 matches at 10 bases. V lost 8 bases to trimming and J lost 2 bases; unmatched junction nucleotides: 0. CDR1 MNHEY and CDR2 SMNVEV come from the germline V gene (reference sequence). The CDR3 is made up of 12 amino acids. DNA of the CDR3: TGTGCCAGCGGACTAGCGGCCTACGAGCAGTACTTC. Its translation: CASGLAAYEQYF.

The J gene is TRBJ1-1, the V gene TRBV9, with TRBD1 identical over 7 bases. Germline V gene sequence: CDR1 SGDLS, CDR2 YYNGEE. CDR3 length: 13 amino acids. The trim removed 3 bases at V and 6 bases at J, leaving 5 bases unmatched. As DNA, the CDR3 is TGTGCCAGCAGCGCCAGGACAGGCCCTGAAGCTTTCTTT. Translated: CASSARTGPEAFF.

The genes are TRBV5-1 and TRBJ2-5, with D hard to call. Germline CDR1 and CDR2: SGHRS and YFSETQ. The V end lost 1 base, the J end lost 0 bases, and 1 base lay between the germline ends. This CDR3 has 12 residues. The CDR3 spells CASSLHQETQYF. In nucleotides, the CDR3 is TGCGCCAGCAGCTTGCACCAAGAGACCCAGTACTTC.

CDR3 DNA: TGTGCCAGCAGCCTACAGGGCCATGAGCAGTTCTTC. It codes for CASSLQGHEQFF. The J gene is TRBJ2-1, the V gene TRBV4-2; tentative D call: TRBD1 (6 bases). The CDR3 contains 12 residues. V lost 4 bases, J lost 8 bases, and 9 bases lay in between. Germline V gene data show CDR1 as LGHNA and CDR2 as YNFKEQ.

Details on this clone: Mismatch with germline at one junction end may stem from a read error. The rearrangement links TRBV7-7 to TRBJ2-1, with D possibly TRBD1 on 6 matching bases. This CDR3 is built from 15 residues. The V gene's germline CDR1 is SSHAT and CDR2 FNYEAQ (reference sequence). The CDR3 sequence: CASSAGTNSYNEQFF. CDR3 bases: TGTGCTAGCAGCGCCGGGACAAACTCCTACAATGAGCAGTTCTTC. Based on the CDR3 plus reference TRBV7-7 and TRBJ2-1, the full variable domain is GAGVSQSPRYKVTKRGQDVTLRCDPISSHATLYWYQQALGQGPEFLTYFNYEAQPDKSGLPSDRFSAERPEGSISTLTIQRTEQRDSAMYRCASSAGTNSYNEQFFGPGTRLTVL.

V is TRBV11-2 and J is TRBJ2-3; D is possibly TRBD1 (6 bases). There are 16 residues in the CDR3. The germline V gene has CDR1 SGHAT and CDR2 FQNNGV. V was clipped by 5 bases and J by 1 base, with 16 bases between them. The CDR3 DNA follows: TGTGCCAGCAGCCCCACCACAGGGTGGGGCACAGATACGCAGTATTTT. It yields the protein CASSPTTGWGTDTQYF.

This chain connects TRBV9 to TRBJ2-1; D call uncertain. CDR3 length: 13 residues. Deletions cut 0 bases from V and 7 bases from J, with 8 bases between. The germline V gene encodes CDR1 SGDLS and CDR2 YYNGEE. Written as DNA, the CDR3 is TGTGCCAGCAGCGTAGATCAGATTAATGAGCAGTTCTTC. This encodes CASSVDQINEQFF.

The chain couples TRBV6-5 to TRBJ2-5, with D perhaps assigned TRBD1 or TRBD2 (6 bases each). Trimming removed 7 bases from V and 5 bases from J, with 14 bases in between. Germline lookup yields CDR1 MNHEY and CDR2 SVGAGI. The CDR3 has 13 amino acids. CDR3 residues: CASITTGRETQYF. In nucleotides, the CDR3 is TGTGCCAGCATTACTACAGGGAGGGAGACCCAGTACTTC.

The chain couples TRBV30 to TRBJ2-7; 9 nucleotides match TRBD1. Germline loops: CDR1 GTSNPN, CDR2 SVGIG (reference sequence). V was pared by 2 bases and J by 5 bases, with 7 bases of the junction left unmatched. The CDR3 consists of 14 residues. In nucleotides, the CDR3 is TGTGCCTGGAGTCCTGGGACAGGGATTGACGAGCAGTACTTC. It is translated as CAWSPGTGIDEQYF.

The V gene is TRBV6-5, the J gene TRBJ1-5, with D unclear. Germline CDR1 and CDR2: MNHEY and SVGAGI. Trimming pared 6 bases from V and 4 bases from J, leaving 10 bases between. The CDR3 is 13 amino acids. The CDR3 region has the DNA TGTGCCAGCAGCGCAGCTTCGAATCAGCCCCAGCATTTT. It is translated as CASSAASNQPQHF.

The rearrangement joins TRBV7-2 to TRBJ2-7, with D perhaps matching TRBD1 (6 bases). Germline V CDR1 and CDR2: SGHTA, FQGNSA. The CDR3 is 15 residues long. V gave up 0 bases and J gave up 5 bases, with 14 bases separating them. The CDR3 spells CASSLAGASHHEQYF. As DNA, the CDR3 is TGTGCCAGCAGCTTAGCGGGGGCCTCCCACCACGAGCAGTACTTC.

V gene TRBV5-1 combines with J gene TRBJ1-5; the D is unclear. The germline V gene encodes CDR1 SGHRS and CDR2 YFSETQ. V was pared by 4 bases and J by 4 bases, with 9 bases between. This CDR3 region has 13 residues. The CDR3 sequence: CASSLTANQPQHF. The CDR3 region has the DNA TGCGCCAGCAGCCTCACAGCAAATCAGCCCCAGCATTTT.

In regard to this clone: One junction end does not reproduce the germline sequence, and a read error may be involved. V and J are TRBV5-1 and TRBJ2-1, with TRBD2 matching over 14 bases. The CDR3 has 16 residues. Germline V gene sequence: CDR1 SGHRS, CDR2 YFSETQ. CDR3 loop: CVSSSRTSGRYNEQFF. CDR3 bases: TGCGTCAGCAGCTCCAGGACTAGCGGGAGGTACAATGAGCAGTTCTTC.

This clone is a singleton in its sample. The V call is TRBV12-3 or TRBV12-4, the J call TRBJ1-1; the match to TRBD1 covers 8 bases. The CDR3 runs 13 residues. V shed 6 bases and J 11 bases; nucleotides not matched to a gene: 11. Written as DNA, the CDR3 is TGTGCCAGCAGCCCCGAGACAGGGGCGCGGGCTTTCTTT. Amino acid sequence: CASSPETGARAFF.